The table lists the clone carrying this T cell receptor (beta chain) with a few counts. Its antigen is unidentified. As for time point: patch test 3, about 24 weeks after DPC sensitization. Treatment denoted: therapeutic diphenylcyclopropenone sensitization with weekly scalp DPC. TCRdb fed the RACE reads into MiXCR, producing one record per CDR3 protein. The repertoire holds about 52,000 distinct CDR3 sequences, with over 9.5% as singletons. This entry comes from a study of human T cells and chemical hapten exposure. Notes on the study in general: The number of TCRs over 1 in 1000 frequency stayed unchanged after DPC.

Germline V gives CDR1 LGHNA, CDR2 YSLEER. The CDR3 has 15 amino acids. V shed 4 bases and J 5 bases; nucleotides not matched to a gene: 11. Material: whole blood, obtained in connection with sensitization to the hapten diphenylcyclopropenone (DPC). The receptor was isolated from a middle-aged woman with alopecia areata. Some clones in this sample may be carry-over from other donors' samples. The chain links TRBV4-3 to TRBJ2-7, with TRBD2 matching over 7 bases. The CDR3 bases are TGCGCCAGCAGCCCCCGAGCGGGGATGCTGCACGAGCAGTACTTC. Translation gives CASSPRAGMLHEQYF.